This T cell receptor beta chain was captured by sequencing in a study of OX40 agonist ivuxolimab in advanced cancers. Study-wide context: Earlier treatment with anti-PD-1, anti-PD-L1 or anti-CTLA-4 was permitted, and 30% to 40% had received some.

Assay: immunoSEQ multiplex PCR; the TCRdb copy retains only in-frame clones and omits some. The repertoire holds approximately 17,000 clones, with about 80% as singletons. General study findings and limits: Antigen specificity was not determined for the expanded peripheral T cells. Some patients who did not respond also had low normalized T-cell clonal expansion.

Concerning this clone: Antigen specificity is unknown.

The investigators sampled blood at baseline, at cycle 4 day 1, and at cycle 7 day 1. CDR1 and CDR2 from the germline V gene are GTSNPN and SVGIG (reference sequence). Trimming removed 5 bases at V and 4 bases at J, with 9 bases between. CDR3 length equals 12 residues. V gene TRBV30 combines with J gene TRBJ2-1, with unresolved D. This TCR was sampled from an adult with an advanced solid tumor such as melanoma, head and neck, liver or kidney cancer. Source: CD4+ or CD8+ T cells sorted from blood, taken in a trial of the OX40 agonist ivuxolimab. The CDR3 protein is CAWGTNYNEQFF. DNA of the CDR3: TGTGCCTGGGGTACCAATTACAATGAGCAGTTCTTC. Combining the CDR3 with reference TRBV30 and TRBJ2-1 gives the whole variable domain SQTIHQWPATLVQPVGSPLSLECTVEGTSNPNLYWYRQAAGRGLQLLFYSVGIGQISSEVPQNLSASRPQDRQFILSSKKLLLSDSGFYLCAWGTNYNEQFFGPGTRLTVL.